A selection of T cell receptor beta chains follows, all from one sample in a study of HIV-infected children after antiretroviral therapy interruption. TCRdb passed the 3' RACE reads through MiXCR, listing each CDR3 protein once. The data contain about 46,000 distinct CDR3 sequences, around 4.1% of them seen just once; the ten biggest clones take up 0.6% to 0.85%. The starting material was CD45RA+ CD4+ T cells from PBMCs, pooled from several time points, obtained from a donor given antiretroviral therapy, either interrupted or continuous. These receptor sequences come from a pool of human donors with HIV. The CDR3 runs from the conserved cysteine through the conserved F or W. The order of the fields is V gene, J gene, D gene, clone size, CDR3 DNA, CDR3 protein. A D gene is named only where the DNA matches it firmly. Clone size is stated in some rows and not others, as once, few, many or a class when expanded.

>TRBV12-3/TRBV12-4|TRBJ1-5|NA|few
TGTGCCAGCAGCAACCCGGGAGAACAAGGGCCCCAGCATTTT
CASSNPGEQGPQHF
>TRBV23-1|TRBJ2-7|NA|many
TGCGCCAGCAGTCACTTGGTGAAGGGCCCATGCGAGCAGTACTTC
CASSHLVKGPCEQYF
>TRBV5-4|TRBJ2-5|NA|many
TGTGCCAGCAGCTTGAGTTTCCAAGAGACCCAGTACTTC
CASSLSFQETQYF
>TRBV3-1|TRBJ1-1|NA|NA
TGTGCCAGCAGCCAGCCCGGGCAGAACACTGAAGCTTTCTTT
CASSQPGQNTEAFF
>TRBV4-2|TRBJ1-1|TRBD1|many
TGTGCCAGCAGCCATGGACAGGGGGCTGTGAACACTGAAGCTTTCTTT
CASSHGQGAVNTEAFF
>TRBV7-2|TRBJ2-1|TRBD2|many
TGTGCCAGCAGCTCCCGGACTAGCGGGGGGTACAATGAGCAGTTCTTC
CASSSRTSGGYNEQFF
>TRBV20-1|TRBJ1-1|TRBD1|many
TGCAGTGCTACCGGACAGGGGTCGAACACTGAAGCTTTCTTT
CSATGQGSNTEAFF
>TRBV20-1|TRBJ1-4|NA|many
TGCAGTGCTAGAGATAGGTCGGGTTCAACTAATGAAAAACTGTTTTTT
CSARDRSGSTNEKLFF
>TRBV3-1|TRBJ1-4|NA|NA
TGTGCCAGCAGCCAAGCTTCCCCCCTCGGCCGCCCGACGGAAAAACTGTTTTTT
CASSQASPLGRPTEKLFF
>TRBV20-1|TRBJ1-6|NA|NA
TGCAGTGCTAGAGGTACAGGCAGCAATTCACCCCTCCACTTT
CSARGTGSNSPLHF
>TRBV5-6|TRBJ2-5|NA|many
TGTGCCAGCAGATACCGGGCCGGACAAGAGACCCAGTACTTC
CASRYRAGQETQYF
>TRBV3-1|TRBJ2-3|TRBD2|many
TGTGCCAGCAGCCAAGATCCAGCGGGGGGGAGAGATACGCAGTATTTT
CASSQDPAGGRDTQYF
>TRBV20-1|TRBJ1-2|TRBD1|many
TGCAGTGCCACCACCCAATTGACAGGGGGGGATGGCTACACCTTC
CSATTQLTGGDGYTF
>TRBV20-1|TRBJ2-3|TRBD2|many
TGCAGTGCTAGAGGGAGCGGGGGTGTTCCAGATACGCAGTATTTT
CSARGSGGVPDTQYF
>TRBV2|TRBJ2-3|NA|many
TGTGCCAGCAGAGAGGACGGCTACACAGATACGCAGTATTTT
CASREDGYTDTQYF
>TRBV4-1|TRBJ2-5|NA|many
TGCGCCAGCAGCCCAGGGTTGGAGACCCAGTACTTC
CASSPGLETQYF
>TRBV27|TRBJ1-6|TRBD1|many
TGTGCCAGCAGTAGGTCCCCTCGCTTCGGGACAGATAATTCACCCCTCCACTTT
CASSRSPRFGTDNSPLHF
>TRBV18|TRBJ2-7|NA|many
TGTGCCAGCTCACCGCGACTGGATCACGAGCAGTACTTC
CASSPRLDHEQYF
>TRBV28|TRBJ1-2|TRBD1|NA
TGTGCCAGCAGCCCGACCGGGACAGGGAAGGACTACACCTTC
CASSPTGTGKDYTF
>TRBV7-3|TRBJ1-2|NA|many
TGTGCCAGCAGCCCTGGGACGGTTTCTAACTATGGCTACACCTTC
CASSPGTVSNYGYTF
>TRBV7-2|TRBJ2-3|NA|many
TGTGCCAGCAGCTCACAACTAGGCACAGATACGCAGTATTTT
CASSSQLGTDTQYF
>TRBV14|TRBJ2-2|TRBD1|many
TGTGCCTGCTCCAAACAGGGGACCGGGGAGCTGTTTTTT
CACSKQGTGELFF
>TRBV11-3|TRBJ1-4|TRBD1|many
TGTGCCAGCAGCTTACAACAGGGGGATGAAAAACTGTTTTTT
CASSLQQGDEKLFF
>TRBV12-3/TRBV12-4|TRBJ2-7|NA|NA
TGTGCTAGTGGTTTAGGCGGCCCCTACGAGCAGTACTTC
CASGLGGPYEQYF
>TRBV2|TRBJ2-6|TRBD1|many
TGTGCCAGCAGCCTCGACAGGGGAGTGAGTGGGGCCAACGTCCTGACTTTC
CASSLDRGVSGANVLTF
>TRBV20-1|TRBJ2-7|TRBD2|NA
TGCAGTGCTAGAGATCCGGGGGGGGACGACTACGAGCAGTACTTC
CSARDPGGDDYEQYF
>TRBV20-1|TRBJ2-7|TRBD2|many
TGCAGTGCCGAGGAAGGCGGGGGGGCCTTACGCGAGCAGTACTTC
CSAEEGGGALREQYF
>TRBV7-3|TRBJ1-5|NA|NA
TGTGCCAGCAGCTCCGTTGATCAGCCCCAGCATTTT
CASSSVDQPQHF
>TRBV27|TRBJ1-6|NA|NA
TGTGCCAGCAGTTTATCGTACCAGGATTTCGGGGATTCACCCCTCCACTTT
CASSLSYQDFGDSPLHF
>TRBV30|TRBJ1-5|NA|few
TGTGCCTGGAACCGGGACAGCAATCAGCCCCAGCATTTT
CAWNRDSNQPQHF
>TRBV12-3/TRBV12-4|TRBJ1-1|NA|many
TGTGCCAGCAGTCGAGAAAGTTACACTGAAGCTTTCTTT
CASSRESYTEAFF
>TRBV3-1|TRBJ2-3|NA|few
TGTGCCAGTGGCGCGGATACGCAGTATTTT
CASGADTQYF
>TRBV5-1|TRBJ2-6|NA|NA
TGCGCCAGCAGCTTGGCTGCTGGGGCCAACGTCCTGACTTTC
CASSLAAGANVLTF
>TRBV12-3/TRBV12-4|TRBJ2-3|NA|many
TGTGCCAGCAGTTTAAGGCGGGATACGCAGTATTTT
CASSLRRDTQYF
>TRBV6-6|TRBJ2-1|NA|many
TGTGCCAGCAGTTCCCTCAACGGTAATGAGCAGTTCTTC
CASSSLNGNEQFF
>TRBV20-1|TRBJ2-3|NA|many
TGCGGGGAGAGGTTGACAGATACGCAGTATTTT
CGERLTDTQYF
>TRBV7-2|TRBJ2-2|TRBD2|many
TGTGCCAGCAGCTTAGCGGTAGCGGGGACCGGGGAGCTGTTTTTT
CASSLAVAGTGELFF